Following are 29 T cell receptor beta chains from one sample sequenced in a study of T-cell reconstitution after alpha-beta-depleted transplantation in children. Unique molecular identifiers were incorporated during preparation of the TCRbeta library. Each CDR3 protein gets one entry after TCRdb re-called the PCR reads with MiXCR. The sample records about 980,000 distinct CDR3 sequences, under 30% being singletons. The sample was PBMCs, mostly from graft donor cells, taken 360 days after TCRalphabeta/CD19-depleted stem cell transplant. Receptors were obtained from a boy under three years old who had a stem cell transplant for SCID, so the T cells may come from the graft donor.

The genes are TRBV12-3 or TRBV12-4 and TRBJ1-2; D remains unclear. This CDR3 region has 14 residues. Trimming left V 3 bases short and J 1 base short, with 9 bases between. This CDR3 reads CASSFRGNNYGYTF. The DNA of the CDR3 is TGTGCCAGCAGTTTCCGCGGGAATAACTATGGCTACACCTTC.

The chain joins TRBV20-1 to TRBJ2-3; D ambiguous. This CDR3 has 13 residues. Germline CDR1 reads DFQATT; CDR2 reads SNEGSKA (reference sequence). Trimming cost V 7 bases and J 5 bases, with 16 bases left between them. In DNA, the CDR3 is TGCAGTGTGCTCACCTCTACTATAGATACGCAGTATTTT. Translated, it gives CSVLTSTIDTQYF.

CDR3 region: CASSPVPLPGPETQYF. Here the CDR3 DNA reads TGTGCCAGCAGCCCAGTCCCCCTCCCGGGCCCAGAGACCCAGTACTTC. The chain recombines TRBV7-2 with TRBJ2-5; D gene uncertain. Germline values: CDR1 SGHTA, CDR2 FQGNSA. Trimming stripped 5 bases from V and 4 bases from J, with 20 bases between. This CDR3 region has 16 residues.

The chain uses TRBV6-2 or TRBV6-3 and TRBJ2-5; D gene ambiguous. The CDR3 spans 11 residues. The V gene lost 3 bases and the J gene lost 7 bases, with 6 bases spanning the gap. In germline, CDR1 is MNHEY, CDR2 SVGEGT. CDR3: CASSYRVTQYF. Here the CDR3 DNA reads TGTGCCAGCAGTTATCGGGTGACCCAGTACTTC.

This clonotype was seen a handful of times. The chain has TRBV4-3 and TRBJ2-1; 13 bases line up with TRBD2. The CDR3 runs 20 residues. V trimming: 0 bases; J trimming: 2 bases; junction bases outside the gene matches: 10. Per germline, CDR1 LGHNA and CDR2 YSLEER. The DNA for the CDR3 is TGCGCCAGCAGCCAAGACGGGGAACTAGCGGGGGGGGAACCCTACAATGAGCAGTTCTTC. Encoded protein: CASSQDGELAGGEPYNEQFF.

This clonotype was seen only a few times. The CDR3 protein is CASSYLTRGGAQSSYNEQFF. Written as DNA, the CDR3 is TGTGCCAGCAGTTACCTGACTAGAGGGGGGGCCCAAAGCTCCTACAATGAGCAGTTCTTC. The gene calls are TRBV6-2 or TRBV6-3 and TRBJ2-1; D is possibly TRBD2 (7 bases). The germline V gene encodes CDR1 MNHEY and CDR2 SVGEGT. V dropped 2 bases and J dropped 0 bases, with 23 bases sitting between them. The CDR3 contains 20 residues.

This clonotype was observed a few times. V and J are TRBV7-2 and TRBJ2-3; maybe TRBD1 (6 bases). The germline V gene encodes CDR1 SGHTA and CDR2 FQGNSA. V gave up 5 bases and J gave up 2 bases, with 20 bases separating them. The length of the CDR3 is 17 residues. Written as DNA, the CDR3 is TGTGCCAGCAGCCCGTACCCCGGGACACAAAACACAGATACGCAGTATTTT. This sequence encodes CASSPYPGTQNTDTQYF.

In its sample, this clonotype was seen a few times. The rearrangement uses TRBV12-3 or TRBV12-4 and TRBJ2-7; D is perhaps TRBD1 (6 bases). The CDR3 is 14 residues long. Trimming shortened V by 6 bases and J by 4 bases, and 16 bases separated the two germline ends. The DNA of the CDR3 is TGTGCCAGCAGAAAGGGACAAGAAGGATACGAGCAGTACTTC. Encoded protein: CASRKGQEGYEQYF.

CDR3: CASSQDFGAKQFF. In DNA, the CDR3 is TGCGCCAGCAGCCAAGATTTCGGGGCGAAGCAGTTCTTC. The chain has TRBV4-1 and TRBJ2-1, with D tentatively TRBD1 or TRBD2 (5 bases each). The CDR3 runs to 13 residues. The germline CDR1 and CDR2 sequences are MGHRA and YSYEKL. V lost 0 bases and J 11 bases, leaving 11 bases between the germline ends.

The gene calls are TRBV20-1 and TRBJ2-7; D tentatively fits TRBD1 or TRBD2 (5 bases each). The length of the CDR3 is 14 residues. Germline CDR1 is DFQATT and CDR2 is SNEGSKA (reference sequence). Trimming took 2 bases from V and 6 from J, leaving 17 bases between them. The CDR3 DNA reads as TGCAGTGCTAGATCCCAGGGACGGCCGGGCGAGCAGTACTTC. Protein product: CSARSQGRPGEQYF.

The chain joins TRBV2 to TRBJ2-1, with D possibly being TRBD1 or TRBD2 (6 bases each). Germline V gene data show CDR1 as SNHLY and CDR2 as FYNNEI. This CDR3 comprises 15 residues. V gave up 6 bases and J gave up 3 bases, with 15 bases separating them. The CDR3 is CASSPGEVVYNEQFF. The CDR3 DNA is TGTGCCAGCAGCCCAGGGGAGGTTGTCTACAATGAGCAGTTCTTC.

The rearrangement links TRBV10-2 to TRBJ2-1, with TRBD1 identical over 9 bases. Germline CDR1 reads WSHSY; CDR2 reads SAAADI. J lost 4 bases, V lost 8 bases, and 6 bases had no gene match. The CDR3 sequence is 14 residues long. The CDR3 DNA reads TGCGCCAGCCACCGGGACAGGGTTTACAATGAGCAGTTCTTC. This encodes CASHRDRVYNEQFF.

The chain couples TRBV12-3 or TRBV12-4 to TRBJ2-2; 8 bases are shared with TRBD1. The CDR3 contains 15 residues. Unmatched junction bases numbered 9, after V lost 5 bases and J lost 7 bases. This CDR3 is CASSRQGALGGELFF. Written as DNA, the CDR3 is TGTGCCAGCAGTCGCCAGGGGGCGTTGGGCGGGGAGCTGTTTTTT.

This clonotype has just a few counts. The chain links TRBV4-1 to TRBJ2-3, with 7 bases aligning to TRBD2. The germline V gene has CDR1 MGHRA and CDR2 YSYEKL. Trimming cost V 2 bases and J 3 bases; bases outside gene matches: 14. The CDR3 has 18 residues. As DNA, the CDR3 is TGCGCCAGCAGCCAACCAACCTTAGCGGGCGGGGGTACAGATACGCAGTATTTT. Its translation: CASSQPTLAGGGTDTQYF.

This clonotype showed up just a few times. The chain joins TRBV12-3 or TRBV12-4 to TRBJ2-5, with TRBD2 matching over 11 bases. This CDR3 region has 15 residues. Trimming took 5 bases from V and 5 from J; bases not matched to a gene: 7. CDR3: CASSRHSGGVETQYF. The CDR3 DNA sequence: TGTGCCAGCAGTAGACATAGCGGGGGGGTTGAGACCCAGTACTTC.

This clonotype has just a few counts. This rearrangement joins TRBV3-1 to TRBJ1-2; 12 bases are shared with TRBD1. The V and J ends lost 4 bases and 7 bases, in that order; junction bases with no gene match: 4. There are 14 residues in the CDR3. In germline, CDR1 is LGHDT, CDR2 YNNKEL (reference sequence). CDR3 bases: TGTGCCAGCAGCCGACCGGGACAGGGGGCTGGCTACACCTTC. Its protein product is CASSRPGQGAGYTF. Using reference TRBV3-1 and TRBJ1-2 for the parts outside the CDR3, the full variable domain is DTAVSQTPKYLVTQMGNDKSIKCEQNLGHDTMYWYKQDSKKFLKIMFSYNNKELIINETVPNRFSPKSPDKAHLNLHINSLELGDSAVYFCASSRPGQGAGYTFGSGTRLTVV.

The V gene is TRBV4-3, the J gene TRBJ1-6; 7 bases are a match to TRBD1. V dropped 6 bases and J dropped 7; count of bases not matched to a gene: 6. CDR3 length: 14 residues. Per germline, CDR1 LGHNA and CDR2 YSLEER. The DNA of the CDR3 is TGCGCCAGCAGATCGGGACAGCTAAATTCACCCCTCCACTTT. Protein: CASRSGQLNSPLHF.

The chain couples TRBV12-3 or TRBV12-4 to TRBJ2-7; 7 bases map to TRBD1. The CDR3 extends over 17 amino acids. V was clipped by 3 bases and J by 2 bases; unmatched bases: 13. CDR3 DNA: TGTGCCAGCAGTTTTAATCGGGACAGCGTTATACCCTACGAGCAGTACTTC. Translating it yields CASSFNRDSVIPYEQYF.

This clonotype was recorded many times. The J gene is TRBJ1-1, the V gene TRBV24-1, with TRBD1 identical over 8 bases. The trim removed 4 bases at V and 1 base at J, leaving 4 bases unmatched. CDR3 length: 15 amino acids. CDR1 and CDR2 (germline): KGHDR, SFDVKD. The CDR3 here is CATSESRGQNTEAFF. DNA of the CDR3: TGTGCCACCAGTGAATCCAGGGGGCAGAACACTGAAGCTTTCTTT.

The rearrangement links TRBV7-9 to TRBJ2-7; either TRBD1 or TRBD2 may supply D (5 bases each). Germline V gene lookup returns CDR1 SEHNR and CDR2 FQNEAQ (reference sequence). The V end lost 5 bases, the J end lost 0 bases, and 17 bases lay between the germline ends. There are 16 residues in the CDR3. CDR3 coding DNA: TGTGCCAGCAGCGACGCCGGGACGCTAAGCTCCTACGAGCAGTACTTC. It is translated as CASSDAGTLSSYEQYF.

This chain joins TRBV5-1 and TRBJ2-1; D gene uncertain. The CDR3 extends over 15 amino acids. CDR1 and CDR2 (germline): SGHRS, YFSETQ. V was pared by 0 bases and J by 6 bases, with 13 bases between. The CDR3 nucleotides read TGCGCCAGCAGCTTGGTACAGAGTTTCATCAATGAGCAGTTCTTC. Its translation: CASSLVQSFINEQFF.

V and J are TRBV20-1 and TRBJ2-7, with TRBD2 identical over 10 bases. Germline-derived CDR1 and CDR2 are DFQATT and SNEGSKA (reference sequence). Trimming took 2 bases from V and 1 from J; bases not matched to a gene: 5. The CDR3 covers 15 residues. The CDR3 spells CSARTGTSASYEQYF. The CDR3 DNA is TGCAGTGCTAGAACCGGGACTAGCGCATCCTACGAGCAGTACTTC.

The CDR3, as DNA: TGTGCCAGCAGTTTCGGGGGTTCTACCCACGAGCAGTACTTC. It specifies CASSFGGSTHEQYF. The J gene is TRBJ2-7, the V gene TRBV12-3 or TRBV12-4, with D possibly TRBD2 on 6 matching bases. The ends were cut back, 3 bases at V and 5 bases at J, with 14 bases in the middle. The CDR3 is 14 residues long.

This clonotype was seen ten or more times. The chain is built from TRBV9 and TRBJ2-2; TRBD1 matches at 7 bases. CDR3 size: 17 residues. Germline assignment: CDR1 SGDLS and CDR2 YYNGEE. The junction had 11 bases not matched to a gene; V was cut back by 4 bases and J by 2 bases. The DNA for the CDR3 is TGTGCCAGCAGCCCCGACAGGGACCGGCTCAACACCGGGGAGCTGTTTTTT. It yields the protein CASSPDRDRLNTGELFF.

The table lists this clonotype with a few counts. This chain joins TRBV28 and TRBJ1-2, with 10 positions matching TRBD1. V lost 7 bases and J lost 6; bases outside the gene matches: 5. The CDR3 spans 13 residues. Per germline, CDR1 MDHEN and CDR2 SYDVKM. The CDR3 DNA follows: TGTGCCAGCACAGACAGGGGGCTTGATGGCTACACCTTC. Residues: CASTDRGLDGYTF.

This chain links TRBV12-3 or TRBV12-4 with TRBJ2-7; maybe TRBD2 (5 bases). V was shortened by 5 bases and J by 4 bases, with 12 bases between the two germline ends. CDR3 length: 13 residues. CDR3 sequence (DNA): TGTGCCAGCAGTGTGGGGAGAGCTTACGAGCAGTACTTC. Translating it yields CASSVGRAYEQYF.

The chain employs TRBV12-3 or TRBV12-4 and TRBJ2-7; D is undetermined. The CDR3 sequence is 12 residues long. Trimming took 5 bases from V and 8 from J, leaving 13 bases between them. This chain's CDR3 is CASSPVGTKQYF. Here the CDR3 DNA reads TGTGCCAGCAGTCCCGTGGGAACCAAGCAGTACTTC.

The count of this clonotype is one. V usage is TRBV30 and J usage is TRBJ2-7; D possibly corresponds to TRBD1 (6 bases). CDR3 size: 13 residues. From germline, CDR1 is GTSNPN and CDR2 SVGIG (reference sequence). Between the trimmed V and J ends, which lost 5 bases and 3 bases, there was a span of 14 bases. The CDR3 spells CAWHPQGYYEQYF. Written as DNA, the CDR3 is TGTGCCTGGCACCCCCAGGGGTACTACGAGCAGTACTTC.

This clonotype has only a few counts. This chain joins TRBV20-1 and TRBJ2-7; D remains unclear. Per the germline V gene, CDR1 is DFQATT and CDR2 is SNEGSKA (reference sequence). The CDR3 is 14 residues long. V was trimmed by 2 bases and J by 0 bases, leaving 11 bases between them. The CDR3: CSARSDLSSYEQYF. The CDR3 nucleotides are TGCAGTGCTAGATCAGACCTGAGCTCCTACGAGCAGTACTTC.